A selection of T cell receptor beta chains follows, all from one sample in a study of T cells in Graves' hyperthyroidism and ophthalmopathy. A single record per CDR3 protein comes from TCRdb applying MiXCR to the multiplex PCR reads. The repertoire consists of 250,000 to 300,000 distinct CDR3 sequences, with 15% occurring once and the leading ten covering around 30%. Material for sequencing was blood. These receptors all stem from a woman aged 45-60 years with Graves' hyperthyroidism that later progressed to Graves' ophthalmopathy. Each CDR3 is given with its conserved first and last residue. D genes are given only for firm matches. Clone size appears in some rows only: once, few, many, or a class for an expanded clone.

cdr3_aa: CASSFSWDNEQFF; cdr3_nt: TGCGCCAGCAGCTTCAGCTGGGACAATGAGCAGTTCTTC; v_call: TRBV5-1; clone_size: many; d_call: -; j_call: TRBJ2-1
cdr3_aa: CSASAFGQSSYEQYF; cdr3_nt: TGCAGTGCTAGCGCATTCGGACAGAGCTCCTACGAGCAGTACTTC; v_call: TRBV20-1; clone_size: -; d_call: -; j_call: TRBJ2-7
cdr3_aa: CASSPQTGTGRETQYF; cdr3_nt: TGCGCCAGCAGCCCTCAAACGGGGACAGGGCGAGAGACCCAGTACTTC; v_call: TRBV5-1; clone_size: many; d_call: TRBD1; j_call: TRBJ2-5
cdr3_aa: CSAQTERGINEQFF; cdr3_nt: TGCAGTGCCCAGACGGAGCGGGGGATTAATGAGCAGTTCTTC; v_call: TRBV20-1; clone_size: many; d_call: TRBD2; j_call: TRBJ2-1
cdr3_aa: CASKTDTGELFF; cdr3_nt: TGTGCCAGCAAGACGGACACCGGGGAGCTGTTTTTT; v_call: TRBV28; clone_size: many; d_call: -; j_call: TRBJ2-2
cdr3_aa: CASSFSGQEADTQYF; cdr3_nt: TGTGCCAGCAGTTTCTCGGGACAGGAGGCAGATACGCAGTATTTT; v_call: TRBV28; clone_size: -; d_call: TRBD1; j_call: TRBJ2-3
cdr3_aa: CASSIARRPYNEQFF; cdr3_nt: TGTGCCAGTAGTATAGCGAGACGACCTTACAATGAGCAGTTCTTC; v_call: TRBV19; clone_size: many; d_call: -; j_call: TRBJ2-1
cdr3_aa: CASSSSGPYNEQFF; cdr3_nt: TGTGCCAGCAGTTCGTCGGGACCCTACAATGAGCAGTTCTTC; v_call: TRBV27; clone_size: many; d_call: -; j_call: TRBJ2-1
cdr3_aa: CASSPSGRSSYEQYF; cdr3_nt: TGCGCCAGCAGCCCATCGGGACGGTCCTCCTACGAGCAGTACTTC; v_call: TRBV5-1; clone_size: many; d_call: -; j_call: TRBJ2-7
cdr3_aa: CAISLDRKSLFPLNTGELFF; cdr3_nt: TGTGCCATCAGTCTGGACAGGAAAAGCCTTTTCCCACTAAACACCGGGGAGCTGTTTTTT; v_call: TRBV10-3; clone_size: many; d_call: TRBD1; j_call: TRBJ2-2
cdr3_aa: CATSKTGSYGYTF; cdr3_nt: TGTGCCACCAGCAAAACGGGGAGCTATGGCTACACCTTC; v_call: TRBV15; clone_size: -; d_call: -; j_call: TRBJ1-2
cdr3_aa: CASRGPEVNYGYTF; cdr3_nt: TGTGCCAGCAGAGGACCGGAGGTTAACTATGGCTACACCTTC; v_call: TRBV28; clone_size: many; d_call: -; j_call: TRBJ1-2
cdr3_aa: CASSLGLGEQFF; cdr3_nt: TGTGCCAGCAGCTTGGGTTTAGGAGAGCAGTTCTTC; v_call: TRBV5-6; clone_size: few; d_call: -; j_call: TRBJ2-1
cdr3_aa: CASSEGIENTEAFF; cdr3_nt: TGTGCCAGCAGTGAAGGGATAGAGAACACTGAAGCTTTCTTT; v_call: TRBV6-1; clone_size: many; d_call: -; j_call: TRBJ1-1
cdr3_aa: CASSELAGDQPQHF; cdr3_nt: TGTGCCAGCAGTGAATTAGCCGGGGATCAGCCCCAGCATTTT; v_call: TRBV2; clone_size: -; d_call: -; j_call: TRBJ1-5
cdr3_aa: CASSIGGGGKAFF; cdr3_nt: TGTGCCAGTAGTATAGGGGGAGGTGGGAAAGCTTTCTTT; v_call: TRBV19; clone_size: -; d_call: -; j_call: TRBJ1-1
cdr3_aa: CASSLAGAANEKLFF; cdr3_nt: TGTGCCAGCAGCTTAGCAGGGGCTGCTAATGAAAAACTGTTTTTT; v_call: TRBV11-2; clone_size: -; d_call: -; j_call: TRBJ1-4
cdr3_aa: CAGQGSTDTQYF; cdr3_nt: TGTGCCGGACAGGGATCCACAGATACGCAGTATTTT; v_call: TRBV28; clone_size: many; d_call: TRBD1; j_call: TRBJ2-3
cdr3_aa: CASSLFRDYYEQYF; cdr3_nt: TGTGCCAGCAGCTTGTTCAGAGATTACTACGAGCAGTACTTC; v_call: TRBV5-5; clone_size: many; d_call: -; j_call: TRBJ2-7
cdr3_aa: CASSAGASGSNEQFF; cdr3_nt: TGTGCCAGCAGCGCCGGGGCTAGCGGGAGCAATGAGCAGTTCTTC; v_call: TRBV9; clone_size: -; d_call: TRBD2; j_call: TRBJ2-1
cdr3_aa: CSVVNTGTDTQYF; cdr3_nt: TGCAGCGTTGTGAATACAGGCACAGATACGCAGTATTTT; v_call: TRBV29-1; clone_size: many; d_call: -; j_call: TRBJ2-3
cdr3_aa: CASSQDLGRVRLAGASGTGELFF; cdr3_nt: TGCGCCAGCAGCCAAGATCTGGGGAGGGTTAGGCTAGCGGGAGCATCAGGAACCGGGGAGCTGTTTTTT; v_call: TRBV4-1; clone_size: -; d_call: TRBD2; j_call: TRBJ2-2
cdr3_aa: CAWSSTSGRWVEQFF; cdr3_nt: TGTGCCTGGAGTTCGACTAGCGGGAGATGGGTGGAGCAGTTCTTC; v_call: TRBV30; clone_size: many; d_call: TRBD2; j_call: TRBJ2-1
cdr3_aa: CSASGRLAGSEQYF; cdr3_nt: TGCAGTGCTAGTGGGCGACTAGCGGGTAGCGAGCAGTACTTC; v_call: TRBV20-1; clone_size: many; d_call: TRBD2; j_call: TRBJ2-7
cdr3_aa: CASSPSGVRGEQFF; cdr3_nt: TGCGCCAGCAGTCCATCGGGGGTGCGGGGTGAGCAGTTCTTC; v_call: TRBV5-1; clone_size: few; d_call: -; j_call: TRBJ2-1
cdr3_aa: CATSRSLAPGLAGEDEQYF; cdr3_nt: TGTGCCACCAGCAGATCTTTAGCCCCGGGACTAGCGGGAGAAGATGAGCAGTACTTC; v_call: TRBV15; clone_size: many; d_call: TRBD2; j_call: TRBJ2-7